This T cell receptor beta chain was documented in a study of T cells after yellow fever vaccination. This CDR3 has 14 amino acids. Trimming removed 8 bases from V and 0 bases from J, with 11 bases in between. Germline lookup yields CDR1 SGHTA and CDR2 FQGNSA. About this clonotype itself: Its antigen is unidentified.

TCRdb independently ran MiXCR on the 5' RACE reads; one entry per CDR3 protein. Among about 150,000 distinct CDR3 sequences listed, approximately 6% were seen once. General observations from the study: FACS-sorted repertoires could harbor abundant contaminating bulk-population clonotypes. The appearance of a small share of clonotypes in both CD4 and CD8 compartments was observed. The secondary response showed a weaker magnitude and a faster peak, day 5 versus 15. Clones from primary vaccination mostly reappeared after the booster (less than 98% CD4, approximately 91% CD8).

This chain links TRBV7-2 with TRBJ2-1; D may be TRBD1 (5 bases). This clonotype was sampled from a young man who received the YFV17D yellow fever vaccine. The sample in question was CD4+ T cells sorted from PBMCs, obtained on the day of the first yellow fever vaccination. CDR3 protein: CASRQSGSYNEQFF. CDR3 nucleotide sequence: TGTGCCAGCCGACAGTCCGGCTCCTACAATGAGCAGTTCTTC.